This TCR beta chain was captured in a study of blood T cell repertoires in COVID-19. Study details: Samples came from the United States, Italy and Spain, spanning acute and convalescent COVID-19.

In the authors' methods: Counts of nucleated cells, estimated from reference gene primer amplification, were obtained. Data came from immunoSEQ multiplex PCR; TCRdb stores just in-frame clones and leaves some out. For V, J and clone size, that table is used; D and trimming come from the DNA. This table has roughly 180,000 clones, roughly nine tenths appearing once. Participants' reported clinical history set cohort assignment. The recovered donors of Cohort 3 showed two negative PCRs, clearance, or symptom resolution. This CDR3 spans 16 amino acids. Germline CDR1 MNHEY, CDR2 SMNVEV (reference sequence). V trimming: 4 bases; J trimming: 5 bases; junction bases outside the gene matches: 4.

Source material: PBMCs or T cells enriched from blood (not recorded which). This TCR came from a young woman who had recovered from COVID-19. The chain links TRBV27 to TRBJ2-3; 15 bases are a match to TRBD2. The CDR3 reads CASSSGLAGGRDTQYF. The CDR3 DNA reads TGTGCCAGCAGTTCCGGACTAGCGGGGGGGCGAGATACGCAGTATTTT.